This TCR beta chain was identified in a study of beta chain features in type 1 diabetes. As for the study in general: Patients did not differ from healthy donors in age, gender or cell yield.

The study's findings and limits: Any HLA type influence on TCRB rearrangement was left unresolved here. TCRB CDR3 length was moderately but significantly reduced in all four CD4+ subsets of Type 1 diabetes patients. It was among patients, rather than healthy donors, that naive, central memory and Treg TCRB repertoires appeared more similar.

Using CD45RO/CCR7/CD25/CD127/CD95/CD27, CD4+ naive, central memory, regulatory and stem cell-like memory cells were sorted. The CDR3 has 15 amino acids. Germline loops: CDR1 MNHNY, CDR2 SVGAGI (reference sequence). The V gene end was trimmed by 7 bases and the J gene end by 1 base; junction bases not matched to a gene: 9. The whole isolated RNA underwent reverse transcription, so sequencing captured expressed TCRB transcripts. The method was immunoSEQ multiplex PCR; TCRdb's version includes in-frame clones alone and lacks a portion of them. In the table there are fewer than 400,000 clones, about a tenth of which are singletons. A few counts support this clone. The antigen is undetermined.

The sequence was collected from a young man with type 1 diabetes. Material for sequencing was central memory CD4+ T cells from blood. This chain connects TRBV6-6 to TRBJ2-7, with 8 positions matching TRBD1. CDR3 sequence: CASTLDRGESYEQYF. The CDR3, as DNA: TGTGCCAGCACCCTAGACAGGGGCGAATCCTACGAGCAGTACTTC.